Listed below are T cell receptor beta chains from one sample, sequenced in a study of shared clonotypes between healthy human individuals. Sequencing used immunoSEQ multiplex PCR; TCRdb keeps in-frame clones, though not all of them. The sample yields approximately 600,000 clones, approximately 95% seen once. Sequencing was performed on naive CD8+ T cells sorted from blood. The source of these receptors is a woman between 25 and 40 years old in good health. Each CDR3 is given with its conserved first and last residue. Each record gives: J gene, clone size, V gene, D gene, CDR3 DNA, CDR3 protein. The D gene is left open where the match is weak. Not all rows give a size; the values are once, few, many and, for expanded clones, a class.

j_gene: TRBJ2-7; abundance: .; v_gene: TRBV4-1; d_gene: .; CDR3nt: TGCGCCAGCAGCCACGACAGCAGGACACTCTCCTACGAGCAGTACTTC; CDR3aa: CASSHDSRTLSYEQYF
j_gene: TRBJ1-5; abundance: .; v_gene: TRBV7-8; d_gene: TRBD1; CDR3nt: TGTGCCAGCAGCCCTCGGGACAGTAGGCAGCCCCAGCATTTT; CDR3aa: CASSPRDSRQPQHF
j_gene: TRBJ2-7; abundance: .; v_gene: TRBV29-1; d_gene: .; CDR3nt: TGCAGCGTTGAAGCCCAAGGAGGACTTCACTACGAGCAGTACTTC; CDR3aa: CSVEAQGGLHYEQYF
j_gene: TRBJ1-1; abundance: .; v_gene: TRBV9; d_gene: .; CDR3nt: TGTGCCAGCAGCCCCCCGGAGTACACTGAAGCTTTCTTT; CDR3aa: CASSPPEYTEAFF
j_gene: TRBJ2-1; abundance: .; v_gene: TRBV7-9; d_gene: TRBD2; CDR3nt: TGTGCCAGCAGCCCGCCTTTAGCGGGAGGGTCGGATGAGCAGTTCTTC; CDR3aa: CASSPPLAGGSDEQFF
j_gene: TRBJ1-1; abundance: .; v_gene: TRBV5-1; d_gene: .; CDR3nt: TGCGCCAGCAGTCTGGTGGGGGTGGAAGCTTTCTTT; CDR3aa: CASSLVGVEAFF
j_gene: TRBJ2-7; abundance: once; v_gene: TRBV5-4; d_gene: .; CDR3nt: TGTGCCAGCAGCTTTAGAGAGACCTACGAGCAGTACTTC; CDR3aa: CASSFRETYEQYF
j_gene: TRBJ2-7; abundance: once; v_gene: TRBV2; d_gene: TRBD1; CDR3nt: TGTGCCAGCAGCGAGGACAGGGGAAGCTCCTACGAGCAGTACTTC; CDR3aa: CASSEDRGSSYEQYF
j_gene: TRBJ2-7; abundance: .; v_gene: TRBV27; d_gene: TRBD1; CDR3nt: TGTGCCAGCAGTGGAGGACAGGGCCCCCTCTACGAGCAGTACTTC; CDR3aa: CASSGGQGPLYEQYF
j_gene: TRBJ2-1; abundance: .; v_gene: TRBV7-3; d_gene: TRBD2; CDR3nt: TGTGCCAGCAGCTCACTAGGGACTAGCCAGTTCTTC; CDR3aa: CASSSLGTSQFF
j_gene: TRBJ1-1; abundance: .; v_gene: TRBV5-1; d_gene: .; CDR3nt: TGCGCCAGCAGCTTAACAGGGCGCTCGAACACTGAAGCTTTCTTT; CDR3aa: CASSLTGRSNTEAFF
j_gene: TRBJ1-5; abundance: .; v_gene: TRBV27; d_gene: .; CDR3nt: TGTGCCAGCAGTCCCGGGGGGACCAATCAGCCCCAGCATTTT; CDR3aa: CASSPGGTNQPQHF
j_gene: TRBJ1-2; abundance: .; v_gene: TRBV2; d_gene: TRBD1; CDR3nt: TGTGCCAGCAGACCCGGACAGGGGGGTTATGGCTACACCTTC; CDR3aa: CASRPGQGGYGYTF
j_gene: TRBJ2-7; abundance: once; v_gene: TRBV19; d_gene: .; CDR3nt: TGTGCCAGTAGTATAGATCTGTGGGATGGCTCCTACGAGCAGTACTTC; CDR3aa: CASSIDLWDGSYEQYF
j_gene: TRBJ2-2; abundance: .; v_gene: TRBV10-2; d_gene: TRBD2; CDR3nt: TGCGCCAGCAGTGGGACTAGCGGGAGGGCAGACACCGGGGAGCTGTTTTTT; CDR3aa: CASSGTSGRADTGELFF
j_gene: TRBJ2-5; abundance: .; v_gene: TRBV27; d_gene: .; CDR3nt: TGTGCCACAAAAGAGGCCCTGTTGGAGGAGACCCAGTACTTC; CDR3aa: CATKEALLEETQYF
j_gene: TRBJ2-7; abundance: .; v_gene: TRBV5-4; d_gene: TRBD1; CDR3nt: TGTGCCAGCAGCCCCTCAGGGGGAAACAACGAGCAGTACTTC; CDR3aa: CASSPSGGNNEQYF
j_gene: TRBJ1-1; abundance: once; v_gene: TRBV30; d_gene: .; CDR3nt: TGTGCCCGGGATGGCCCCGGGACTGAAGCTTTCTTT; CDR3aa: CARDGPGTEAFF
j_gene: TRBJ2-3; abundance: .; v_gene: TRBV2; d_gene: .; CDR3nt: TGTGCCAGCAGGGGGGGGACAGGACAAGGCACAGATACGCAGTATTTT; CDR3aa: CASRGGTGQGTDTQYF
j_gene: TRBJ1-1; abundance: few; v_gene: TRBV5-1; d_gene: .; CDR3nt: TGCGCCAGCAGCTTGGGGTTCGGGGGGCGGACTGAAGCTTTCTTT; CDR3aa: CASSLGFGGRTEAFF
j_gene: TRBJ2-1; abundance: .; v_gene: TRBV12-5; d_gene: .; CDR3nt: TGTGCTAGTGGTTTGGTACAGGGAGACCTCAATGAGCAGTTCTTC; CDR3aa: CASGLVQGDLNEQFF
j_gene: TRBJ1-5; abundance: .; v_gene: TRBV19; d_gene: .; CDR3nt: TGTGCCAGTAGTGTCCGACTTCCTAAACCCGGGAATCAGCCCCAGCATTTT; CDR3aa: CASSVRLPKPGNQPQHF
j_gene: TRBJ1-1; abundance: .; v_gene: TRBV11-2; d_gene: .; CDR3nt: TGTGCCAGCAGCTTAGGCCCCATGAACACTGAAGCTTTCTTT; CDR3aa: CASSLGPMNTEAFF
j_gene: TRBJ2-7; abundance: once; v_gene: TRBV9; d_gene: TRBD2; CDR3nt: TGTGCCAGCAGCGCAGACTCCGGGACTAGCGACGAGCAGTACTTC; CDR3aa: CASSADSGTSDEQYF
j_gene: TRBJ1-3; abundance: .; v_gene: TRBV28; d_gene: .; CDR3nt: TGTGCCAGCAGTTTTAGGGGAAACACCATATATTTT; CDR3aa: CASSFRGNTIYF
j_gene: TRBJ2-1; abundance: .; v_gene: TRBV11-2; d_gene: TRBD2; CDR3nt: TGTGCCAGCAGCTTGCCCCCCTGGCGGGAGTCCTCGAATGAGCAGTTCTTC; CDR3aa: CASSLPPWRESSNEQFF
j_gene: TRBJ2-7; abundance: .; v_gene: TRBV5-1; d_gene: .; CDR3nt: TGCGCCAGCAGCTTGGTTGGGCCGGGCGCGGACGAGCAGTACTTC; CDR3aa: CASSLVGPGADEQYF
j_gene: TRBJ2-1; abundance: .; v_gene: TRBV7-6; d_gene: .; CDR3nt: TGTGCCAGCAGCTTAGAATGGACGAATGAGCAGTTCTTC; CDR3aa: CASSLEWTNEQFF
j_gene: TRBJ1-4; abundance: .; v_gene: TRBV9; d_gene: .; CDR3nt: TGTGCCAGCAGCGCCACCGGGACAACTAATGAAAAACTGTTTTTT; CDR3aa: CASSATGTTNEKLFF
j_gene: TRBJ2-7; abundance: .; v_gene: TRBV19; d_gene: .; CDR3nt: TGTGCCAGTAGTATAGTAGTCAACTCCTACGAGCAGTACTTC; CDR3aa: CASSIVVNSYEQYF
j_gene: TRBJ2-7; abundance: .; v_gene: TRBV5-1; d_gene: .; CDR3nt: TGCGCCAGCACCCCGGACGGGACCTACGAGCAGTACTTC; CDR3aa: CASTPDGTYEQYF
j_gene: TRBJ2-3; abundance: .; v_gene: TRBV11-3; d_gene: .; CDR3nt: TGTGCCAGCAGCTCGAGAACAGGACGGGTGGGAGATACGCAGTATTTT; CDR3aa: CASSSRTGRVGDTQYF
j_gene: TRBJ2-1; abundance: .; v_gene: TRBV11-2; d_gene: TRBD2; CDR3nt: TGTGCCAGCAGCTCCTGGACTAGCGGGGGGGATGAGCAGTTCTTC; CDR3aa: CASSSWTSGGDEQFF
j_gene: TRBJ1-3; abundance: .; v_gene: TRBV7-9; d_gene: .; CDR3nt: TGTGCCAGCAGCTTGGGGGGATTGGGAAACACCATATATTTT; CDR3aa: CASSLGGLGNTIYF
j_gene: TRBJ1-4; abundance: .; v_gene: TRBV30; d_gene: TRBD1; CDR3nt: TGTGCCTGGGCATCGGGACAGGTTCCTAATGAAAAACTGTTTTTT; CDR3aa: CAWASGQVPNEKLFF
j_gene: TRBJ2-7; abundance: .; v_gene: TRBV6-1; d_gene: TRBD1; CDR3nt: TGTGCCAGCAGTGAGACAGGGGCAACATACGAGCAGTACTTC; CDR3aa: CASSETGATYEQYF
j_gene: TRBJ2-1; abundance: .; v_gene: TRBV27; d_gene: TRBD2; CDR3nt: TGTGCCAGCAGTTTATCCAGCGGGAGTTACAATGAGCAGTTCTTC; CDR3aa: CASSLSSGSYNEQFF
j_gene: TRBJ2-5; abundance: .; v_gene: TRBV30; d_gene: .; CDR3nt: TGTGCCTGGAGTCAGGGTTTCGGGTCTGAGGAGACCCAGTACTTC; CDR3aa: CAWSQGFGSEETQYF
j_gene: TRBJ2-1; abundance: once; v_gene: TRBV6-4; d_gene: TRBD2; CDR3nt: TGTGCCAGCAGTGACGCTAGCGGGAGCTACAATGAGCAGTTCTTC; CDR3aa: CASSDASGSYNEQFF
j_gene: TRBJ2-7; abundance: .; v_gene: TRBV19; d_gene: TRBD2; CDR3nt: TGTGCCAGTAGTATAGGCCCAAGACTAGCGGGCTACGAGCAGTACTTC; CDR3aa: CASSIGPRLAGYEQYF
j_gene: TRBJ2-7; abundance: .; v_gene: TRBV6-5; d_gene: TRBD1; CDR3nt: TGTGCCAGCAGTTTAGGGACAGGGAATCAGCAGTACTTC; CDR3aa: CASSLGTGNQQYF
j_gene: TRBJ2-7; abundance: .; v_gene: TRBV27; d_gene: TRBD1; CDR3nt: TGTGCCAGCAGACCCCGGGACAGGGACTTCTACGAGCAGTACTTC; CDR3aa: CASRPRDRDFYEQYF
j_gene: TRBJ2-7; abundance: .; v_gene: TRBV5-4; d_gene: TRBD2; CDR3nt: TGTGCCAGCAGCTTTTCGGGAGGAGTCTACGAGCAGTACTTC; CDR3aa: CASSFSGGVYEQYF
j_gene: TRBJ1-5; abundance: few; v_gene: TRBV13; d_gene: .; CDR3nt: TGTGCCAGCAGCTTAGGGGGACGGCCAAATCAGCCCCAGCATTTT; CDR3aa: CASSLGGRPNQPQHF